This T cell receptor (beta chain) was captured in a study of CD8 T cells in ankylosing spondylitis. Overall study findings and caveats: Disease-linked clones were found to be CD8+ and relatively rare in peripheral blood. A motif in TCR beta, a set of 8 or 9 highly homologous variants, appeared characteristic of ankylosing spondylitis blood. Reportedly, disease-linked clones are significantly enriched in ankylosing spondylitis patients' matched synovial fluid.

Of note for this clonotype: Its specificity is unknown.

This CDR3 has 15 residues. The germline V and J ends were trimmed by 5 bases and 5 bases, with 19 bases remaining between them. The germline V gene has CDR1 MNHEY and CDR2 SMNVEV (reference sequence). Construction of TCR beta libraries was performed using quantitative 5'-RACE with molecular barcodes. TCRdb re-called the 5' RACE reads through MiXCR, storing one row per CDR3 protein. The sample lists over 700,000 distinct CDR3 sequences, around 20% seen once, with 19% in the top ten. Sequenced material: blood, either unsorted or a sorted T cell fraction (not recorded which). The TCR sequence derives from a male donor with ankylosing spondylitis. The J gene is TRBJ2-7, the V gene TRBV27, with D possibly matching TRBD1 (6 bases). This CDR3 is CASSVYRVGADEQYF. The CDR3 bases are TGTGCCAGCAGTGTCTACAGGGTAGGGGCTGACGAGCAGTACTTC.